One sample yielded the 13 T cell receptor beta chains listed below, sequenced in a study of OX40 agonist ivuxolimab in advanced cancers. Assay used: immunoSEQ multiplex PCR; TCRdb lists only in-frame clones, some missing. The sample yields about 85,000 clones, approximately 83% seen once. The specimen comprised CD4+ or CD8+ T cells sorted from blood, sampled in a trial of the OX40 agonist ivuxolimab. Receptors originate from an adult with an advanced solid tumor such as melanoma, head and neck, liver or kidney cancer.

The rearrangement links TRBV27 to TRBJ2-4; 15 bases line up with TRBD2. This CDR3 spans 20 amino acids. Germline CDR1 is MNHEY and CDR2 is SMNVEV (reference sequence). The V gene end was trimmed by 5 bases and the J gene end by 0 bases; junction bases not matched to a gene: 11. The DNA for the CDR3 is TGTGCCAGCAGTGTCCACCCCGGGACTAGCGGGGGGCTAGCCAAAAACATTCAGTACTTC. Translating gives CASSVHPGTSGGLAKNIQYF.

The chain combines TRBV6-1 with TRBJ2-6; D remains ambiguous. The CDR3 extends over 16 amino acids. Looked up from germline, CDR1 is MNHNS and CDR2 is SASEGT. Trimming took 1 base from V and 0 from J, leaving 7 bases between them. This CDR3 reads CASSEGQISGANVLTF. The CDR3 nucleotides read TGTGCCAGCAGTGAAGGGCAGATCTCTGGGGCCAACGTCCTGACTTTC.

J is TRBJ2-7 and V is TRBV5-1; TRBD1 might be the D (6 bases). Germline V gene data show CDR1 as SGHRS and CDR2 as YFSETQ. This CDR3 spans 12 amino acids. V gave up 4 bases and J gave up 5 bases, with 10 bases separating them. The CDR3 nucleotides read TGCGCCAGCAGCCCGGACAGAGACGAGCAGTACTTC. Its protein product is CASSPDRDEQYF.

About this clone: Other DNA sequences in this specimen translate into the identical CDR3. The chain combines TRBV5-6 with TRBJ1-6; D not resolved. CDR1 is SGHDT and CDR2 is YYEEEE in the germline V gene. V lost 1 base and J lost 7, with 3 bases in between. This CDR3 has 12 residues. The CDR3, as DNA: TGTGCCAGCAGCTTGCGGAATTCACCCCTCCACTTT. Translation gives CASSLRNSPLHF.

This clone was seen a few times. The chain couples TRBV30 to TRBJ1-5; the D is unclear. Germline CDR1 is GTSNPN and CDR2 is SVGIG (reference sequence). The V end lost 2 bases, the J end lost 3 bases, and 8 bases lay between the germline ends. The CDR3 has 13 residues. The CDR3 DNA follows: TGTGCCTGGAGTAAGGATAACAATCAGCCCCAGCATTTT. Translation: CAWSKDNNQPQHF.

This clone was recorded only once. The V call is TRBV9, the J call TRBJ1-2, with 8 nucleotides matching TRBD1. Germline V gives CDR1 SGDLS, CDR2 YYNGEE. The J segment lost 4 bases and the V segment lost 2 bases, leaving 4 bases of the junction unmatched. The CDR3 runs 14 residues. In DNA form, the CDR3 reads TGTGCCAGCAGCGTGACAGGGGTCGGCTATGGCTACACCTTC. This encodes CASSVTGVGYGYTF.

The V gene is TRBV6-1, the J gene TRBJ1-5, with 8 bases lining up with TRBD1. Losses at the gene ends were 3 bases for V and 7 bases for J; bases not matched to a gene: 5. The CDR3 loop spans 14 amino acids. CDR1 and CDR2 from the germline V gene are MNHNS and SASEGT. CDR3 coding DNA: TGTGCCAGCAGTGACCAGGGGGCCGGGCAGCCCCAGCATTTT. Translating it yields CASSDQGAGQPQHF.

V is TRBV4-1 and J is TRBJ2-7; TRBD1 agrees at 8 bases. CDR3 size: 15 residues. Germline lookup yields CDR1 MGHRA and CDR2 YSYEKL. The V gene end was trimmed by 0 bases and the J gene end by 3 bases; junction bases not matched to a gene: 4. The CDR3 DNA follows: TGCGCCAGCAGCCAAGATGACAGGGGATACTACGAGCAGTACTTC. It is translated as CASSQDDRGYYEQYF.

The V gene is TRBV5-1, the J gene TRBJ2-2, with D perhaps TRBD2 (6 bases). Germline-derived CDR1 and CDR2 are SGHRS and YFSETQ. Trimming stripped 4 bases from V and 0 bases from J, with 13 bases between. The CDR3 is made up of 16 amino acids. The CDR3 DNA sequence: TGCGCCAGCAGCCCAATTTCGGGGGCGAACACCGGGGAGCTGTTTTTT. Translation gives CASSPISGANTGELFF.

Concerning this clone: The sample carries other DNA sequences with the same CDR3. This rearrangement joins TRBV5-1 to TRBJ2-1, with 7 nucleotides matching TRBD2. The CDR3 length is 12 residues. The J segment lost 12 bases and the V segment lost 4 bases, leaving 7 bases of the junction unmatched. Germline values: CDR1 SGHRS, CDR2 YFSETQ. In DNA, the CDR3 is TGCGCCAGCAGCAACGAAGCGGGGCCGCAGTTCTTC. Residues: CASSNEAGPQFF.

The V call is TRBV28, the J call TRBJ2-7; D may be TRBD1 (6 bases). This CDR3 comprises 12 residues. V gave up 8 bases and J gave up 2 bases, with 10 bases separating them. The germline CDR1 and CDR2 sequences are MDHEN and SYDVKM. CDR3 residues: CASGGQTYEQYF. Written as DNA, the CDR3 is TGTGCCAGCGGGGGACAAACCTACGAGCAGTACTTC.

The chain has TRBV19 and TRBJ2-3; TRBD2 matches at 8 bases. Germline V gives CDR1 LNHDA, CDR2 SQIVND (reference sequence). The CDR3 sequence is 13 residues long. The junction had 3 bases not matched to a gene; V was cut back by 9 bases and J by 1 base. The CDR3 bases are TGTGCCAGCATGCGGGGGGGCACAGATACGCAGTATTTT. Its protein is CASMRGGTDTQYF.

The chain joins TRBV2 to TRBJ1-1; no reliable D call. This CDR3 has 13 residues. CDR1 is SNHLY, CDR2 FYNNEI, per germline. Between the trimmed V and J ends, which lost 3 bases and 2 bases, there was a span of 7 bases. CDR3 nucleotides: TGTGCCAGCAGTGATCAGTCTAACACTGAAGCTTTCTTT. Encoded protein: CASSDQSNTEAFF.